The rows below give T cell receptor beta chains drawn from one sample of a study of human T cells and chemical hapten exposure. MiXCR was run by TCRdb on the RACE reads, yielding one entry per CDR3 protein. Among just over 350,000 distinct CDR3 sequences listed, about 6.3% were seen once. Sequencing used whole blood, obtained in connection with sensitization to the hapten diphenylcyclopropenone (DPC). The receptor source for this set is a young woman with alopecia areata. Some clones in this sample may be carry-over from other donors' samples. The CDR3 runs from the conserved cysteine through the conserved F or W. The order of the fields is clone size, D gene, CDR3 length, V gene, J gene, CDR3 protein, CDR3 DNA. The D gene is left open where the match is weak. Size is omitted from some rows. Given values are once, few, many or a class for expanded clones.

many	NA	13	TRBV29-1	TRBJ1-1	CSGQYQTNTEAFF	TGCAGCGGACAGTATCAGACGAACACTGAAGCTTTCTTT
NA	TRBD1	13	TRBV10-3	TRBJ2-7	CAIAWDSSYEQYF	TGTGCCATCGCTTGGGACAGTTCCTACGAGCAGTACTTC
few	NA	13	TRBV7-9	TRBJ2-3	CASSFDPPDTQYF	TGTGCCAGCAGCTTTGACCCGCCGGATACGCAGTATTTT
few	NA	16	TRBV7-2	TRBJ2-2	CASRLRGSQNTGELFF	TGTGCCAGCAGACTACGGGGCTCTCAGAACACCGGGGAGCTGTTTTTT
many	TRBD2	15	TRBV3-1	TRBJ2-1	CASSQYPGLADEQFF	TGTGCCAGCAGCCAATACCCGGGACTAGCGGATGAGCAGTTCTTC
few	NA	14	TRBV15	TRBJ1-5	CATSKGEGNQPQHF	TGTGCCACCAGCAAAGGGGAAGGCAATCAGCCCCAGCATTTT
NA	NA	15	TRBV4-3	TRBJ1-5	CASSHGRVENQPQHF	TGCGCCAGCAGCCACGGCAGGGTCGAGAATCAGCCCCAGCATTTT
many	TRBD1	15	TRBV5-1	TRBJ1-1	CASSIGTGKNTEAFF	TGCGCCAGCAGCATCGGGACAGGGAAGAACACTGAAGCTTTCTTT
NA	NA	14	TRBV7-8	TRBJ1-5	CASSLGLDNQPQHF	TGTGCCAGCAGCTTGGGCCTGGACAATCAGCCCCAGCATTTT
many	TRBD1	14	TRBV28	TRBJ2-7	CASGGTGGGYEQYF	TGTGCCAGCGGCGGGACAGGGGGAGGCTACGAGCAGTACTTC